This record covers a single T cell receptor (beta chain). Its antigen remains undetermined. No quality values exist for individual bases; no much larger clone is one base distant. The CDR3, from cysteine to phenylalanine, totals 15 residues. Of all the DNA, just the CDR3 is kept, 45 bases in frame from base 1. Relative to germline, V is 4 bases shorter and J is 0 bases shorter, with 13 bases between their ends. The germline V gene yields MNHNS for CDR1 and SASEGT for CDR2. These data originate in a study of PD-1 blockade in classical Hodgkin lymphoma (TCRdb year 2020). Turning to the overall study: Nivolumab dosing was 3 mg/kg intravenously every 2 weeks, continuing until either disease progression or unacceptable toxicity. To define a peripheral blood immune signature of response to PD-1 blockade in classical Hodgkin lymphoma, the study combined TCR beta sequencing with CyTOF.

The Qiagen DNeasy kit was used to extract genomic DNA both from unsorted PBMCs and from the negatively selected CD4+ and CD8+ fractions. Using primers that anneal to V and J segments, immunoSEQ multiplex PCR amplified the TCR beta CDR3 regions. A synthetic immune receptor repertoire was used to minimize amplification bias, and any remaining bias was removed computationally after sequencing. In the original analysis: Repertoire diversity was quantified as the Shannon entropy index using custom Python scripts. Unsorted, CD4+ and CD8+ repertoires were analyzed separately, except for combined analyses in which CD4+ and CD8+ sequences were merged in silico. A clone counted as expanded when the clone's frequency after treatment rose at least 2-fold relative to C1D1, and clones undetected at baseline were given a pseudocount of 0.5. Singleton clones were defined as clones with 0 or 1 copy at C1D1, and non-singleton clones were defined as clones with 2 or more copies. By matching protein sequences in sorted samples from the same patient, clones expanded in unsorted samples were annotated as CD4+, CD8+ or unknown. Wilcoxon tests on paired samples were used to test diversity changes from C1D1 to C4D1. TCRdb took over this immuneACCESS table, retaining in-frame rearrangements with V and J assigned. Such tables are incomplete; in checked studies, under half of the missing clones stem from an unresolved V gene, and the remainder is unexplained. V and J calls and clone size follow that table, whereas D and trimming were derived from the DNA. Present in this sample are about 110,000 clones, 89% of which were seen just once. 15% to 20% of the sample is held by the ten biggest clonotypes.

The time point label on this specimen signifies: cycle 2 day 1 (C2D1) of nivolumab. Every trial patient had relapsed following autologous stem cell transplantation, and prior brentuximab vedotin exposure was what differed among cohorts A, B and C. A total of more than 55 patients with relapsed/refractory classical Hodgkin lymphoma made up the trial cohort, and each patient's best overall response was complete response, partial response or progressive disease. Trial patients were treated with single-agent nivolumab in the multi-cohort phase II CheckMate 205 trial. An independent review committee assessed best overall response by applying the 2007 International Working Group response criteria. Trial PBMCs were collected just before the start of nivolumab (C1D1) and during therapy at cycle 2 day 1 and cycle 4 day 1. Peripheral blood was collected in 8 mL Vacutainer Cell Preparation Tubes, from which PBMCs were isolated by centrifugation and then cryopreserved.

Study-wide findings and limitations: Only a single clinical trial cohort was studied, and what caused the repertoire differences, possibly disease activity or prior therapy, remained undefined. Newly diagnosed patients were reported to have lower baseline TCR diversity than healthy donors, and relapsed/refractory patients were reported to have lower baseline TCR diversity still. CD4+ but not CD8+ TCR diversity rose significantly by C4D1 (p=0.0027 vs p=0.16), most apparent in complete responders (p=0.02). Patients starting nivolumab less than 1 year after ASCT had lower diversity and were excluded from later analyses to avoid confounding by immune reconstitution. Trial patients achieving complete response had baseline diversity similar to newly diagnosed patients, whereas partial responders and progressors had significantly lower diversity.

This clonotype originated in a human donor with classical Hodgkin lymphoma. This specimen consisted of peripheral blood mononuclear cells (PBMCs), obtained before the second cycle of nivolumab. The chain is made from TRBV6-1 and TRBJ2-7; the D segment could be TRBD1, given 6 matching bases. The DNA sequence reads TGTGCCAGCAGTGGGGGACAACTGAGCTCCTACGAGCAGTACTTC. This encodes CASSGGQLSSYEQYF.